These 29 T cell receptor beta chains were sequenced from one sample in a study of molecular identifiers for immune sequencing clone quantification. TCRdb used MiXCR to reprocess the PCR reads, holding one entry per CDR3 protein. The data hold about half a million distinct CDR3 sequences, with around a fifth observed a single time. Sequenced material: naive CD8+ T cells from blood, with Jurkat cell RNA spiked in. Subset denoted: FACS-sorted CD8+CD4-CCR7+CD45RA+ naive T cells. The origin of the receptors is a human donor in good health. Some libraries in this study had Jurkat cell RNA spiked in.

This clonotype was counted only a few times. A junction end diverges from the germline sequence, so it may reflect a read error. The CDR3 DNA sequence: TGTGCCGGCAGCTTAGCTGGTTCGGCGCGTGGCTACACCTTC. Translating gives CAGSLAGSARGYTF. This sequence joins TRBV7-2 and TRBJ1-2; no clear D gene. Germline assignment: CDR1 SGHTA and CDR2 FQGNSA. The CDR3 is 14 amino acids.

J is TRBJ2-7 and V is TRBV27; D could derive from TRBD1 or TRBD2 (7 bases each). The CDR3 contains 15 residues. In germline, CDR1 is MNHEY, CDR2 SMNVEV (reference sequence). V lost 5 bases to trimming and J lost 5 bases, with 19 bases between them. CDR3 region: CASSVGGRGPHEQYF. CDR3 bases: TGTGCCAGCAGTGTGGGAGGGAGGGGGCCCCACGAGCAGTACTTC.

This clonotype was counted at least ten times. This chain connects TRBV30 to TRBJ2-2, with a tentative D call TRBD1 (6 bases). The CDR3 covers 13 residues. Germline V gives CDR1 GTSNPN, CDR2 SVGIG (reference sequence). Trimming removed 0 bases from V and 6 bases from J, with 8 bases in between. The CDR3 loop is CAWSVAGAGELFF. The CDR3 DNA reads TGTGCCTGGAGTGTAGCAGGGGCCGGGGAGCTGTTTTTT.

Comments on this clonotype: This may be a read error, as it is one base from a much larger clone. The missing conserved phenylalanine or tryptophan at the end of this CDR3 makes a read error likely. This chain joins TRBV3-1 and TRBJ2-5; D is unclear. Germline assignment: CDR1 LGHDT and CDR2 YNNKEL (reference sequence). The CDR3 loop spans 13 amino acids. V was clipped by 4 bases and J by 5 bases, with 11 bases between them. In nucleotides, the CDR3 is TGTGCCAGCAGCCCACGGTCCGGGGAGACCCAGTACTCC. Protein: CASSPRSGETQYS.

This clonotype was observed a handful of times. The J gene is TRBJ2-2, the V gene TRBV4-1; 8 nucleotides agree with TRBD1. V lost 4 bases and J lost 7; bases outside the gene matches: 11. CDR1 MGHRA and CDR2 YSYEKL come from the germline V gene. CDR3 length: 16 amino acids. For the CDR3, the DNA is TGCGCCAGCAGCCCTGGGGGCAGGGGGCTGTTCGGGGAGCTGTTTTTT. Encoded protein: CASSPGGRGLFGELFF.

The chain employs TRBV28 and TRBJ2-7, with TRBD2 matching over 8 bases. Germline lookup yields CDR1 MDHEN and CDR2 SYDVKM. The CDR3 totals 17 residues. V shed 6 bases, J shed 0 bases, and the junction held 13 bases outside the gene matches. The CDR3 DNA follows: TGTGCCAGCAGCAGTTTAGTATTGCGGGAGGCCTCCTACGAGCAGTACTTC. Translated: CASSSLVLREASYEQYF.

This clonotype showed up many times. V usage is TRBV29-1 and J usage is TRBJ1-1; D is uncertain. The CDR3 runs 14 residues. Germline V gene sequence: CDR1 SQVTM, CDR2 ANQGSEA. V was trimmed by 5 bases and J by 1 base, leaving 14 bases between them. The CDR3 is CSVTDSGRNTEAFF. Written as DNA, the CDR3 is TGCAGCGTTACAGACTCTGGAAGGAACACTGAAGCTTTCTTT.

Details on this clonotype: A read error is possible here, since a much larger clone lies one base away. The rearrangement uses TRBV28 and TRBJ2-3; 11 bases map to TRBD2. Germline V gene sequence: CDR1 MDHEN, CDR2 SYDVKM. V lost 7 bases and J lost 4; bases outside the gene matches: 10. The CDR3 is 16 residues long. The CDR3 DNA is TGTGCCAGCAACAAACTAGCGGGAGTGATGGCAGATACGCAGTATTTT. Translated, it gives CASNKLAGVMADTQYF.

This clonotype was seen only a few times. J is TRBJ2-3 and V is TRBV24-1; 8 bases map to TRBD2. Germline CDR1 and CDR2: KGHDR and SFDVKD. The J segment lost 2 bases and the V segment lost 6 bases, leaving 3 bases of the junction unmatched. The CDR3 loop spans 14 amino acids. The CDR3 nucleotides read TGTGCCACCAGTAAGCGGGGGCTCACAGATACGCAGTATTTT. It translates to CATSKRGLTDTQYF.

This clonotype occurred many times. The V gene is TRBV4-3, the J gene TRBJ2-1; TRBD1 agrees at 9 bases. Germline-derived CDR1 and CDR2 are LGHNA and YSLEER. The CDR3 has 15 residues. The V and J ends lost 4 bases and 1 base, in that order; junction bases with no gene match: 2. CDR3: CASSRDRVSYNEQFF. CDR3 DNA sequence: TGCGCCAGCAGCCGGGACAGGGTTTCCTACAATGAGCAGTTCTTC.

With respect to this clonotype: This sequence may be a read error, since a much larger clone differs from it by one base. In nucleotides, the CDR3 is TGCAGTGCAGCGAAGGAGGGTTATGGCTACACCTTC. Amino acid sequence: CSAAKEGYGYTF. The chain uses TRBV20-1 and TRBJ1-2; D unclear. The CDR3 loop spans 12 amino acids. Germline assignment: CDR1 DFQATT and CDR2 SNEGSKA (reference sequence). V lost 6 bases, J lost 5 bases, and 13 bases lay in between.

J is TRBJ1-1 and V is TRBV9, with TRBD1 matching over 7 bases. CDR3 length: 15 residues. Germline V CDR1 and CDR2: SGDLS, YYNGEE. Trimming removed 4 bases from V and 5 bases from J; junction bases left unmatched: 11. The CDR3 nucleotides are TGTGCCAGCAGCCCGTTCGACAGGGAGGGGACTGAAGCTTTCTTT. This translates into CASSPFDREGTEAFF.

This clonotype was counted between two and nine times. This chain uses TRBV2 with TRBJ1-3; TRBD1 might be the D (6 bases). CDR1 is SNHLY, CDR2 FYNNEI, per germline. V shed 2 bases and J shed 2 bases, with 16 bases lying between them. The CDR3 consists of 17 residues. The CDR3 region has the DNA TGTGCCAGCAGTGAATTGTTCCGGGACAAAGCTGGAAACACCATATATTTT. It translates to CASSELFRDKAGNTIYF. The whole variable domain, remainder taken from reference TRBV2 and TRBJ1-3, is EPEVTQTPSHQVTQMGQEVILRCVPISNHLYFYWYRQILGQKVEFLVSFYNNEISEKSEIFDDQFSVERPDGSNFTLKIRSTKLEDSAMYFCASSELFRDKAGNTIYFGEGSWLTVV.

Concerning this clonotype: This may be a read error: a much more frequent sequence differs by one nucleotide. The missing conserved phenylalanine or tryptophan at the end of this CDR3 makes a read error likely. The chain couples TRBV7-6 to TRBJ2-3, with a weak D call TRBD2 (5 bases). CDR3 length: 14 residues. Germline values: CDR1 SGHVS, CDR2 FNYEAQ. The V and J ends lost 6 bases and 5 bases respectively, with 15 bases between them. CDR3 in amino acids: CASSHAIEGDTQYS. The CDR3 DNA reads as TGTGCCAGCAGTCATGCGATAGAGGGAGATACGCAGTATTCT.

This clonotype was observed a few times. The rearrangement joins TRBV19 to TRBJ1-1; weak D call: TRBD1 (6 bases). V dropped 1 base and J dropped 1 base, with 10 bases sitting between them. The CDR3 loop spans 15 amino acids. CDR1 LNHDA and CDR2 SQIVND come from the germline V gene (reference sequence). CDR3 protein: CASSIVSTGNTEAFF. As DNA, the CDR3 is TGTGCCAGTAGTATAGTTTCGACAGGGAACACTGAAGCTTTCTTT. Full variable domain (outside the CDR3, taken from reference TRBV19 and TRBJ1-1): DGGITQSPKYLFRKEGQNVTLSCEQNLNHDAMYWYRQDPGQGLRLIYYSQIVNDFQKGDIAEGYSVSREKKESFPLTVTSAQKNPTAFYLCASSIVSTGNTEAFFGQGTRLTVV.

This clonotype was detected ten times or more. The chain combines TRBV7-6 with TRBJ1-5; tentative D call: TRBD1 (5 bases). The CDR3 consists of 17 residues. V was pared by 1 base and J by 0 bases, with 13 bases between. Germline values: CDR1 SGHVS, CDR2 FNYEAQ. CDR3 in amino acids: CASSLGTTKYSNQPQHF. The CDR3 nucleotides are TGTGCCAGCAGCTTAGGGACAACAAAATATAGCAATCAGCCCCAGCATTTT. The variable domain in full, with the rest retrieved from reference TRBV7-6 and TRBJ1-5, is GAGVSQSPRYKVTKRGQDVALRCDPISGHVSLYWYRQALGQGPEFLTYFNYEAQQDKSGLPNDRFSAERPEGSISTLTIQRTEQRDSAMYRCASSLGTTKYSNQPQHFGDGTRLSIL.

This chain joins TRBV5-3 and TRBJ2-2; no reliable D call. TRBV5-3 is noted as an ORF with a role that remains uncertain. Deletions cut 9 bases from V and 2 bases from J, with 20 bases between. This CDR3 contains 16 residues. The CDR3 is CANSLMGKTNTGELFF. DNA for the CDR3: TGTGCCAACAGCTTGATGGGCAAGACAAACACCGGGGAGCTGTTTTTT.

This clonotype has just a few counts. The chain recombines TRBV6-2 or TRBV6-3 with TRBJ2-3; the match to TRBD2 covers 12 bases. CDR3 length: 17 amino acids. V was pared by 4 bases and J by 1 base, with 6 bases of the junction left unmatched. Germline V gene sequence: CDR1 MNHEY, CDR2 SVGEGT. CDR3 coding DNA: TGTGCCAGCAGTTCTCTTCGGACTAGCGGGGGCACAGATACGCAGTATTTT. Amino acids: CASSSLRTSGGTDTQYF.

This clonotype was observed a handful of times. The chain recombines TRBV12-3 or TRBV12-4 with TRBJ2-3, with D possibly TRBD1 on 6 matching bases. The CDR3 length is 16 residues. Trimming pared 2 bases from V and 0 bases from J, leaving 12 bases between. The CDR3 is CASSLKGELSTDTQYF. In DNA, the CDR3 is TGTGCCAGCAGTTTAAAGGGGGAACTTAGCACAGATACGCAGTATTTT.

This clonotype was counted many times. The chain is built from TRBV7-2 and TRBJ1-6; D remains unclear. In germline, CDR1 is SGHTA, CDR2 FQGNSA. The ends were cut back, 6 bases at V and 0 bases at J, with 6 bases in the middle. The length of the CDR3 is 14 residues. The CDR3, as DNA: TGTGCCAGCAGTGGGAGCTCCTATAATTCACCCCTCCACTTT. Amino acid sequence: CASSGSSYNSPLHF.

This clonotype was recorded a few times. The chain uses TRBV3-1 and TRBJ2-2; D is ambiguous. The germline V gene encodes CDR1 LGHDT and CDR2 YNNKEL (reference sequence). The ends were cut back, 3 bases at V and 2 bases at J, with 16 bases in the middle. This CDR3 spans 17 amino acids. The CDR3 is CASSQPFRATNTGELFF. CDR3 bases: TGTGCCAGCAGCCAGCCCTTTCGAGCGACCAACACCGGGGAGCTGTTTTTT.

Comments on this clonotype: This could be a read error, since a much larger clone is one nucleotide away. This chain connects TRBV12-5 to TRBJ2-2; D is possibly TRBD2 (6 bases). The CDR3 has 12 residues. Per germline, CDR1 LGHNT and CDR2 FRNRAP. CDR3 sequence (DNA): TGTGTCCCGAGTCCTCCAACCGGGGGGCTGTTTTTT. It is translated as CVPSPPTGGLFF.

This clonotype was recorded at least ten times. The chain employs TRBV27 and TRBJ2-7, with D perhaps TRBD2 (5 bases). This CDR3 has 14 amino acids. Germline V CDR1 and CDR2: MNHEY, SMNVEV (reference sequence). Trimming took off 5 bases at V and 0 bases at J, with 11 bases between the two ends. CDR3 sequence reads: CASSPSTTSYEQYF. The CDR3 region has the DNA TGTGCCAGCAGTCCGTCGACTACCTCCTACGAGCAGTACTTC.

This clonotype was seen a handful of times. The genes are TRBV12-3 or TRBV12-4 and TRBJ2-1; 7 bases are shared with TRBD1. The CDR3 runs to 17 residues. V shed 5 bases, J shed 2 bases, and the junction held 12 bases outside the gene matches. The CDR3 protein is CASSPQTGVSTYNEQFF. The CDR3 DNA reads TGTGCCAGCAGTCCGCAAACAGGGGTCTCCACCTACAATGAGCAGTTCTTC.

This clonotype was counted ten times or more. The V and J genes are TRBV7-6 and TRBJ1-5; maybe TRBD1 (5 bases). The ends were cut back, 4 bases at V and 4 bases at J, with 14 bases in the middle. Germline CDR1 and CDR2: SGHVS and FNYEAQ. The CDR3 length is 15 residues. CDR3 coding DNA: TGTGCCAGCAGCTCGAGGGACGGGGGTAATCAGCCCCAGCATTTT. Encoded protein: CASSSRDGGNQPQHF.

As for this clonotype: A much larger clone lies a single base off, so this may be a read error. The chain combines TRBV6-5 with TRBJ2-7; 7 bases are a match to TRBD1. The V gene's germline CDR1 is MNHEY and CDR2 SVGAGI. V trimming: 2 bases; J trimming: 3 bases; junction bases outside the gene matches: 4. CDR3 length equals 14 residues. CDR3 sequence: CASSYATGHYEQYF. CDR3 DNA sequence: TGTGCCAGCAGTTACGCGACAGGGCACTACGAGCAGTACTTC.

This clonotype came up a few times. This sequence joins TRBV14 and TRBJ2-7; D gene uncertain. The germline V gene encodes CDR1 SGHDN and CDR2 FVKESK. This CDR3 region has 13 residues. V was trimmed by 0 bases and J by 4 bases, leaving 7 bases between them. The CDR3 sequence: CASSQDDTYEQYF. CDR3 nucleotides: TGTGCCAGCAGCCAAGATGATACGTACGAGCAGTACTTC.

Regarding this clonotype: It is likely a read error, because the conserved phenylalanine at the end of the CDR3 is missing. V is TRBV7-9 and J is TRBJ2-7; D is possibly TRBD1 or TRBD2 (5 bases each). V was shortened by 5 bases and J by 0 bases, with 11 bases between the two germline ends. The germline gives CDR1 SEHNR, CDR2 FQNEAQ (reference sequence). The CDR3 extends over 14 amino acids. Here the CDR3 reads CASSRDGDSYEQYL. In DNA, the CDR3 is TGTGCCAGCAGCCGGGACGGGGACTCCTACGAGCAGTACCTC.

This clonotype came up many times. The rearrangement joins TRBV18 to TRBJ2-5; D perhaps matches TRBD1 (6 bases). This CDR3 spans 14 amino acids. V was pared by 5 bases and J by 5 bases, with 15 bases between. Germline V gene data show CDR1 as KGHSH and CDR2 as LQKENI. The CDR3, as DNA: TGTGCCAGCTCAGACACAGGGACCTCCGAGACCCAGTACTTC. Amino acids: CASSDTGTSETQYF.